Listed below are T cell receptor beta chains from one sample, sequenced in a study of early T cells in non-severe SARS-CoV-2 infection. From the 5' RACE reads, TCRdb called clonotypes with MiXCR, one entry per CDR3 protein. The sample consists of roughly 60,000 distinct CDR3 sequences, about 5.6% of them appearing once. Sequenced material: whole blood. These receptors originate from an adult who was a healthcare worker with PCR-confirmed SARS-CoV-2 infection or an uninfected control (not recorded which). CDR3s include the opening cysteine and the closing phenylalanine or tryptophan. D genes are given only for firm matches. Clone size is stated in some rows and not others, as once, few, many or a class when expanded.

J gene: TRBJ2-7; V gene: TRBV4-2; D gene: .; clone size: .; CDR3 protein: CASSQDLGPYEQYF; CDR3 DNA: TGTGCCAGCAGCCAAGATTTGGGCCCCTACGAGCAGTACTTC
J gene: TRBJ2-7; V gene: TRBV29-1; D gene: TRBD1; clone size: .; CDR3 protein: CSGGNRGSYEQYF; CDR3 DNA: TGCAGCGGTGGGAACAGGGGGTCCTACGAGCAGTACTTC
J gene: TRBJ2-7; V gene: TRBV4-1; D gene: TRBD1; clone size: .; CDR3 protein: CASSQGIGTVFQYF; CDR3 DNA: TGCGCCAGCAGCCAAGGAATCGGGACAGTTTTTCAGTACTTC
J gene: TRBJ2-7; V gene: TRBV6-5; D gene: TRBD1; clone size: many; CDR3 protein: CASKNRGSYEQYF; CDR3 DNA: TGTGCCAGCAAGAACAGGGGCTCCTACGAGCAGTACTTC
J gene: TRBJ2-7; V gene: TRBV9; D gene: TRBD1; clone size: medium-sized; CDR3 protein: CARIGQGPNEQYF; CDR3 DNA: TGTGCCCGCATCGGACAGGGGCCCAACGAGCAGTACTTC
J gene: TRBJ2-1; V gene: TRBV7-3; D gene: .; clone size: many; CDR3 protein: CASGITSYNEQFF; CDR3 DNA: TGTGCCAGCGGAATTACTAGTTACAATGAGCAGTTCTTC
J gene: TRBJ2-5; V gene: TRBV7-2; D gene: .; clone size: .; CDR3 protein: CASSLVGTKETQYF; CDR3 DNA: TGTGCCAGCAGCTTAGTAGGGACAAAAGAGACCCAGTACTTC
J gene: TRBJ2-7; V gene: TRBV20-1; D gene: .; clone size: many; CDR3 protein: CSASPGQGSAYEQYF; CDR3 DNA: TGCAGTGCCAGTCCTGGTCAGGGGAGCGCCTACGAGCAGTACTTC
J gene: TRBJ1-5; V gene: TRBV6-6; D gene: TRBD1; clone size: many; CDR3 protein: CASSLLRDSYSNQPQHF; CDR3 DNA: TGTGCCAGCAGTTTGCTCCGGGACAGTTATAGCAATCAGCCCCAGCATTTT
J gene: TRBJ2-2; V gene: TRBV12-5; D gene: TRBD1; clone size: many; CDR3 protein: CASGSFPGTGSNTGELFF; CDR3 DNA: TGTGCTAGTGGTTCTTTCCCCGGGACAGGGTCGAACACCGGGGAGCTGTTTTTT
J gene: TRBJ2-1; V gene: TRBV9; D gene: TRBD2; clone size: many; CDR3 protein: CASSVGVSGGSYNEQFF; CDR3 DNA: TGTGCCAGCAGCGTAGGGGTTAGCGGGGGCTCCTACAATGAGCAGTTCTTC
J gene: TRBJ2-3; V gene: TRBV4-3; D gene: .; clone size: many; CDR3 protein: CASSLDSEYTQYF; CDR3 DNA: TGCGCCAGCAGCCTGGACTCCGAATATACGCAGTATTTT
J gene: TRBJ2-3; V gene: TRBV5-4; D gene: TRBD2; clone size: many; CDR3 protein: CASSTSPGGNTDTQYF; CDR3 DNA: TGTGCCAGCAGCACGTCACCCGGGGGGAACACAGATACGCAGTATTTT
J gene: TRBJ2-1; V gene: TRBV29-1; D gene: .; clone size: many; CDR3 protein: CSAKAAGTQDNEQFF; CDR3 DNA: TGCAGCGCTAAGGCGGCGGGAACCCAAGACAATGAGCAGTTCTTC
J gene: TRBJ2-1; V gene: TRBV7-2; D gene: .; clone size: many; CDR3 protein: CASSLKERSSSYNEQFF; CDR3 DNA: TGTGCCAGCAGCTTAAAAGAGCGGAGTAGCTCCTACAATGAGCAGTTCTTC
J gene: TRBJ2-7; V gene: TRBV7-8; D gene: .; clone size: .; CDR3 protein: CASRLRSPYEQYF; CDR3 DNA: TGTGCCAGCAGACTCAGGAGCCCCTACGAGCAGTACTTC
J gene: TRBJ1-1; V gene: TRBV10-3; D gene: TRBD1; clone size: few; CDR3 protein: CAISSGQGATEAFF; CDR3 DNA: TGTGCCATCAGTTCGGGACAGGGGGCGACTGAAGCTTTCTTT
J gene: TRBJ2-2; V gene: TRBV6-2/TRBV6-3; D gene: .; clone size: .; CDR3 protein: CASSYRLADTGELFF; CDR3 DNA: TGTGCCAGCAGTTACCGCCTAGCTGACACCGGGGAGCTGTTTTTT
J gene: TRBJ1-3; V gene: TRBV21-1; D gene: .; clone size: .; CDR3 protein: CASNPRQDASGNTIYF; CDR3 DNA: TGTGCCAGCAACCCTCGACAGGACGCCTCTGGAAACACCATATATTTT
J gene: TRBJ2-7; V gene: TRBV10-3; D gene: .; clone size: many; CDR3 protein: CAISGGGQLSHEQYF; CDR3 DNA: TGTGCCATCAGTGGGGGGGGACAACTCTCCCACGAGCAGTACTTC
J gene: TRBJ2-5; V gene: TRBV7-9; D gene: .; clone size: few; CDR3 protein: CASSSAETQYF; CDR3 DNA: TGTGCCAGCAGCTCGGCGGAGACCCAGTACTTC
J gene: TRBJ1-1; V gene: TRBV12-3/TRBV12-4; D gene: .; clone size: few; CDR3 protein: CASSGPGGPEAFF; CDR3 DNA: TGTGCCAGCAGTGGACCCGGGGGCCCTGAAGCTTTCTTT
J gene: TRBJ2-7; V gene: TRBV11-2; D gene: .; clone size: .; CDR3 protein: CASSVGDLAYEQYF; CDR3 DNA: TGTGCCAGCAGCGTAGGGGACCTCGCCTACGAGCAGTACTTC
J gene: TRBJ1-6; V gene: TRBV6-6; D gene: .; clone size: many; CDR3 protein: CASSSRVSYNSPLHF; CDR3 DNA: TGTGCCAGCAGTAGCAGGGTCTCCTATAATTCACCCCTCCACTTT
J gene: TRBJ2-7; V gene: TRBV20-1; D gene: .; clone size: many; CDR3 protein: CSARGRERSSYEQYF; CDR3 DNA: TGCAGTGCTAGGGGGCGTGAGCGGAGCTCCTACGAGCAGTACTTC
J gene: TRBJ2-7; V gene: TRBV28; D gene: TRBD1; clone size: .; CDR3 protein: CASSLLPGQGIDEQYF; CDR3 DNA: TGTGCCAGCAGTTTATTACCGGGACAGGGAATTGACGAGCAGTACTTC
J gene: TRBJ1-3; V gene: TRBV7-9; D gene: .; clone size: many; CDR3 protein: CASSHQPGTSSGNTIYF; CDR3 DNA: TGTGCCAGCAGCCACCAGCCCGGGACCTCCTCTGGAAACACCATATATTTT
J gene: TRBJ1-1; V gene: TRBV29-1; D gene: .; clone size: many; CDR3 protein: CSVAYKGTEAFF; CDR3 DNA: TGCAGCGTCGCCTATAAGGGCACTGAAGCTTTCTTT
J gene: TRBJ1-2; V gene: TRBV27; D gene: .; clone size: many; CDR3 protein: CASSLWDGTGYTF; CDR3 DNA: TGTGCCAGCAGTTTATGGGACGGGACGGGCTACACCTTC
J gene: TRBJ1-6; V gene: TRBV12-3/TRBV12-4; D gene: .; clone size: few; CDR3 protein: CASSFKPIGSPLHF; CDR3 DNA: TGTGCCAGCAGTTTCAAGCCTATAGGTTCACCCCTCCACTTT
J gene: TRBJ2-6; V gene: TRBV9; D gene: .; clone size: many; CDR3 protein: CASSPGQNSGANVLTF; CDR3 DNA: TGTGCCAGCAGCCCCGGACAGAACTCTGGGGCCAACGTCCTGACTTTC
J gene: TRBJ1-1; V gene: TRBV29-1; D gene: TRBD1; clone size: many; CDR3 protein: CSVAGGWRTEAFF; CDR3 DNA: TGCAGCGTGGCAGGGGGCTGGAGGACTGAAGCTTTCTTT
J gene: TRBJ1-2; V gene: TRBV7-9; D gene: TRBD1; clone size: few; CDR3 protein: CASSLALEDRGDYGYTF; CDR3 DNA: TGTGCCAGCAGCTTAGCGCTCGAGGACAGGGGTGACTATGGCTACACCTTC
J gene: TRBJ1-4; V gene: TRBV5-6; D gene: .; clone size: many; CDR3 protein: CASSLQGQDNEKLFF; CDR3 DNA: TGTGCCAGCAGCTTGCAAGGACAAGATAATGAAAAACTGTTTTTT
J gene: TRBJ1-6; V gene: TRBV7-2; D gene: .; clone size: many; CDR3 protein: CASSYQTLQDSPLHF; CDR3 DNA: TGTGCCAGCAGCTACCAGACTCTCCAGGATTCACCCCTCCACTTT
J gene: TRBJ2-2; V gene: TRBV18; D gene: .; clone size: few; CDR3 protein: CASSPLTGTLNTGELFF; CDR3 DNA: TGTGCCAGCTCACCCCTTACAGGGACCCTCAACACCGGGGAGCTGTTTTTT
J gene: TRBJ1-1; V gene: TRBV5-4; D gene: TRBD1; clone size: .; CDR3 protein: CATRTGSLGTEAFF; CDR3 DNA: TGTGCCACCCGGACAGGGTCCCTAGGTACTGAAGCTTTCTTT
J gene: TRBJ2-1; V gene: TRBV13; D gene: TRBD1; clone size: many; CDR3 protein: CASSFPGGEGNEQFF; CDR3 DNA: TGTGCCAGCAGCTTTCCAGGGGGCGAAGGTAATGAGCAGTTCTTC
J gene: TRBJ2-7; V gene: TRBV7-2; D gene: .; clone size: many; CDR3 protein: CASSPFQGTHEQYF; CDR3 DNA: TGTGCCAGCAGCCCCTTCCAGGGTACGCACGAGCAGTACTTC
J gene: TRBJ2-7; V gene: TRBV20-1; D gene: TRBD1; clone size: many; CDR3 protein: CSAFLTGVSSYEQYF; CDR3 DNA: TGCAGTGCTTTTCTCACAGGGGTTAGCTCCTACGAGCAGTACTTC
J gene: TRBJ2-2; V gene: TRBV5-1; D gene: .; clone size: .; CDR3 protein: CASSEFSAAGELFF; CDR3 DNA: TGCGCCAGCAGCGAATTTTCGGCGGCCGGGGAGCTGTTTTTT
J gene: TRBJ1-1; V gene: TRBV27; D gene: TRBD1; clone size: many; CDR3 protein: CASNPQGAGTEAFF; CDR3 DNA: TGTGCCAGCAACCCCCAGGGGGCTGGCACTGAAGCTTTCTTT
J gene: TRBJ1-1; V gene: TRBV18; D gene: TRBD1; clone size: many; CDR3 protein: CASSPDRGYGEAFF; CDR3 DNA: TGTGCCAGCTCCCCAGACAGGGGTTACGGTGAAGCTTTCTTT
J gene: TRBJ2-7; V gene: TRBV7-9; D gene: .; clone size: many; CDR3 protein: CASSFEGPVHEQYF; CDR3 DNA: TGTGCCAGCAGCTTCGAGGGGCCCGTCCACGAGCAGTACTTC
J gene: TRBJ2-7; V gene: TRBV7-2; D gene: TRBD1; clone size: many; CDR3 protein: CASSFPPGTGKDEQYF; CDR3 DNA: TGTGCCAGCAGCTTTCCACCCGGGACAGGGAAGGACGAGCAGTACTTC
J gene: TRBJ2-3; V gene: TRBV30; D gene: .; clone size: many; CDR3 protein: CAWSARTDTQYF; CDR3 DNA: TGTGCCTGGAGTGCGAGGACAGATACGCAGTATTTT
J gene: TRBJ2-1; V gene: TRBV5-6; D gene: TRBD2; clone size: .; CDR3 protein: CASSPGLAGTLEQFF; CDR3 DNA: TGTGCCAGCAGCCCCGGACTAGCGGGTACCCTTGAGCAGTTCTTC
J gene: TRBJ2-3; V gene: TRBV7-8; D gene: .; clone size: .; CDR3 protein: CASSPVTGGTDTQYF; CDR3 DNA: TGTGCCAGCAGCCCTGTAACCGGGGGCACAGATACGCAGTATTTT
J gene: TRBJ1-3; V gene: TRBV14; D gene: .; clone size: few; CDR3 protein: CASSQDMLGGSGNTIYF; CDR3 DNA: TGTGCCAGCAGCCAAGACATGCTAGGGGGCTCTGGAAACACCATATATTTT
J gene: TRBJ2-1; V gene: TRBV11-2; D gene: .; clone size: few; CDR3 protein: CASSLDHSYNGQFF; CDR3 DNA: TGTGCCAGCAGCTTAGACCACTCCTACAATGGGCAGTTCTTC
J gene: TRBJ2-2; V gene: TRBV6-6; D gene: .; clone size: many; CDR3 protein: CASSSLAAGELFF; CDR3 DNA: TGTGCCAGCAGTTCCCTAGCAGCCGGGGAGCTGTTTTTT
J gene: TRBJ1-6; V gene: TRBV7-2; D gene: TRBD1; clone size: many; CDR3 protein: CASSLGTGSSPLHF; CDR3 DNA: TGTGCCAGCAGCTTAGGGACAGGGTCCTCACCCCTCCACTTT
J gene: TRBJ1-2; V gene: TRBV7-2; D gene: .; clone size: .; CDR3 protein: CASSFGGGTNYGYTF; CDR3 DNA: TGTGCCAGCAGCTTTGGGGGCGGGACTAACTATGGCTACACCTTC
J gene: TRBJ2-3; V gene: TRBV9; D gene: .; clone size: many; CDR3 protein: CASSVDGRADTQYF; CDR3 DNA: TGTGCCAGCAGCGTGGACGGCCGAGCAGATACGCAGTATTTT
J gene: TRBJ2-3; V gene: TRBV7-2; D gene: .; clone size: many; CDR3 protein: CASSLGRRNPDTQYF; CDR3 DNA: TGTGCCAGCAGCTTAGGGAGGAGGAACCCAGATACGCAGTATTTT
J gene: TRBJ2-4; V gene: TRBV4-1; D gene: .; clone size: few; CDR3 protein: CASSLTFGAGALLNIQYF; CDR3 DNA: TGCGCCAGCAGCCTGACATTCGGGGCGGGGGCCCTTCTAAACATTCAGTACTTC
J gene: TRBJ2-1; V gene: TRBV15; D gene: .; clone size: many; CDR3 protein: CATGGADYNEQFF; CDR3 DNA: TGTGCCACCGGCGGGGCGGACTACAATGAGCAGTTCTTC